Included here is one T cell receptor beta chain sequence, with context. A single count supports this clone. The antigen this receptor binds is unknown. No base quality information exists; no much larger clone differs at one position. Per the germline V gene (reference sequence), LNHNV is the CDR1 and YYDKDF is the CDR2. V loses 0 bases, J loses 4 bases, and the germline ends lie 10 bases apart. The CDR3 spans 15 residues, from the cysteine through the phenylalanine. The read is trimmed to its CDR3 DNA, 45 bases read in frame from base 1. Each collaborating institution followed its own protocols to collect whole blood in K2EDTA tubes. For TCRbeta analysis, collaborators shipped samples as frozen whole blood, isolated PBMCs, or DNA extracted from either of those sample types. This record belongs to a study of blood T cell repertoires in COVID-19 (dated by TCRdb to the early 2020s). Regarding the study in general: Collaborator samples came from the United States, Italy and Spain and covered acute and convalescent phases of COVID-19. The prospective study material was composed of cDNA or gDNA derived from T cells, B-cell-depleted T cells, or PBMCs. Deeply sampled blood TCRbeta repertoires from subjects exposed to, actively infected with, or recovered from COVID-19 were included in the dataset. The repertoires were released in a freely available public database intended as a resource for research on the immune response to SARS-CoV-2. The samples were drawn from two sources: the first 160 participants of the ongoing ImmuneRACE study, and fewer than 1,500 subjects contributed by 6 global collaborators. A de-identified subject ID, COVID-19 status, age in years and sex were almost always included in the sample metadata. Where available, HLA class I and class II types were obtained from metadata supplied by the sample provider rather than from assay-based typing.

The immunoSEQ Assay, a bias-controlled multiplex PCR, was used to amplify TCRbeta CDR3 regions from genomic DNA. Regarding the original processing steps: Within the assay, amplification of reference gene primers was used to estimate how many nucleated cells each sample contained. To quantify the absolute abundance of each unique TCRbeta CDR3 rearrangement, sequence reads were collapsed and filtered. Productive Simpson clonality was computed per sample as the square root of Simpson's diversity index over productive rearrangements. The source is immuneACCESS, and TCRdb retained only in-frame sequences with V and J called. Part of the clones is not carried over; for the studies checked, unresolved V genes explain less than half of this, and the remainder is unexplained. For V, J and clone size, that table is used; D and trimming come from the DNA. The table for this sample lists hundreds of thousands of clones; about 91% of them were counted only once. The ten largest account for under 15% of the sample.

General study outcomes and caveats: Clinical and demographic metadata were provided uncurated, with the amount varying by source and participant.

Sequencing was performed on peripheral blood. Recombination linked TRBV15 to TRBJ1-3; the D segment cannot be called with confidence. The source is a woman aged 55 to 70 with acute or convalescent COVID-19. CDR3 reads: CATSRDMASGNTIYF. The nucleotides read TGTGCCACCAGCAGAGATATGGCCTCCGGAAACACCATATATTTT.